This T cell receptor (beta chain) emerged from a study of T cells in tumors after PD-1 blockade. Germline assignment: CDR1 SQVTM and CDR2 ANQGSEA. The CDR3 runs to 12 residues. V lost 4 bases and J 12 bases, leaving 16 bases between the germline ends. Comment on this clone: Its antigen is unknown.

Measured with immunoSEQ multiplex PCR; TCRdb has only the in-frame clones, and not every one. The sample lists approximately 20,000 clones; roughly 80% were seen once. Study-level points and caveats: Some novel exhausted tumor clones appeared in pre-treatment blood, suggesting peripheral recruitment.

The chain is built from TRBV29-1 and TRBJ2-1, with D perhaps assigned TRBD1 or TRBD2 (5 bases each). Sequenced material: PBMCs, taken after anti-PD-1 therapy. The sequence derives from a human donor with advanced basal cell or squamous cell carcinoma (not recorded which). CDR3 sequence: CSVGQGGSWQFF. CDR3 sequence (DNA): TGCAGCGTTGGCCAGGGCGGGTCGTGGCAGTTCTTC.